Listed below are T cell receptor beta chains from one sample, sequenced in a study of cytomegalovirus exposure and HLA in healthy donors. Sequencing was performed with immunoSEQ multiplex PCR; in TCRdb, only in-frame clones are kept and a portion is missing. The sample has 150,000 to 200,000 clones, around four fifths seen once. The sample consisted of PBMCs. Receptor source: a girl aged 2 to 9 in good health and CMV-seropositive. Each CDR3 is given with its conserved first and last residue. Each record gives: clone size, D gene, J gene, V gene, CDR3 DNA, CDR3 protein. A D gene is named only where the DNA matches it firmly. Some rows mark clone size as missing; the rest say once, few, many or name a class of expanded clone.

. . TRBJ1-4 TRBV29-1 TGCAGCGTTTCTGACGGGAATGAAAAACTGTTTTTT CSVSDGNEKLFF
. TRBD2 TRBJ2-5 TRBV28 TGTGCCAGCAGTCCCGGGACTAGTCTTGGAGAGACCCAGTACTTC CASSPGTSLGETQYF
. TRBD1 TRBJ2-5 TRBV5-1 TGCGCCAGCAGTCCAGGGGGCACAGAGACCCAGTACTTC CASSPGGTETQYF
. . TRBJ2-5 TRBV5-1 TGCGCCAGCAGCTTGGGCAAGCTAGGGACCCAGTACTTC CASSLGKLGTQYF
. TRBD2 TRBJ2-3 TRBV2 TGTGCCAGCAGTGAAGCGCTGACTAGCGGGATGAGCACAGATACGCAGTATTTT CASSEALTSGMSTDTQYF
. TRBD2 TRBJ2-1 TRBV5-1 TGCGCCAGCAGCTTCGCCGGGACTAGCGGTACCGACGATGAGCAGTTCTTC CASSFAGTSGTDDEQFF
. TRBD2 TRBJ2-7 TRBV6-5 TGTGCCAGCAGTTACTCTCGAGCGGGATTCTCCTACGAGCAGTACTTC CASSYSRAGFSYEQYF
. TRBD1 TRBJ1-3 TRBV13 TGTGCCAGCAGCCACGGACAGGGGTCTGGAAACACCATATATTTT CASSHGQGSGNTIYF
. . TRBJ1-4 TRBV6-1 TGTGCCAGCAGTGCTACACAGGGTAGGGAAAAACTGTTTTTT CASSATQGREKLFF
few TRBD1 TRBJ2-2 TRBV27 TGTGCCAGCAGTCAGGACAGGGGAACCGGGGAGCTGTTTTTT CASSQDRGTGELFF
. . TRBJ1-2 TRBV4-1 TGCGCCAGCAGCCCGGGACAAACGAATAACTATGGCTACACCTTC CASSPGQTNNYGYTF
. TRBD1 TRBJ1-2 TRBV30 TGTGCCTGGAGGACCAAACAGGGGCACTATGGCTACACCTTC CAWRTKQGHYGYTF
. . TRBJ2-5 TRBV5-1 TGCGCCAGCAGCTTGGCCGCGGTCGAGGTAGAGACCCAGTACTTC CASSLAAVEVETQYF
. . TRBJ1-3 TRBV4-1 TGCGCCAGCAGCCAAGTCTCGGGTAAAGGAAACACCATATATTTT CASSQVSGKGNTIYF
. . TRBJ2-2 TRBV23-1 TGCGCCAGCAGTCGGCGAGGGGGGGCGAACACCGGGGAGCTGTTTTTT CASSRRGGANTGELFF
. TRBD2 TRBJ2-3 TRBV4-1 TGCGCCAGCAGCCACTTACTAGCGGGGGGAACAGATACGCAGTATTTT CASSHLLAGGTDTQYF
. TRBD2 TRBJ2-1 TRBV6-4 TGTGCCAGCAGTGACTCGGGTAGCGGGAGCAATGAGCAGTTCTTC CASSDSGSGSNEQFF
. . TRBJ2-1 TRBV2 TGTGCCAGCATTCTACCTAAGTCGGGGTATTCCTACAATGAGCAGTTCTTC CASILPKSGYSYNEQFF
. TRBD2 TRBJ2-1 TRBV14 TGTGCCAGCAGTCTCCTAGCGGGAGGTTACAATGAGCAGTTCTTC CASSLLAGGYNEQFF
. . TRBJ1-1 TRBV9 TGTGCCAGCAGCTCAGGGGTTTTACAGGGAAACACTGAAGCTTTCTTT CASSSGVLQGNTEAFF
. . TRBJ1-1 TRBV5-1 TGCGCCAGCAGGCCCTTTTCGGACACTGAAGCTTTCTTT CASRPFSDTEAFF
once TRBD2 TRBJ2-5 TRBV30 TGTGCCTGGAGTGTGTGGGGACTAGCGACAGAGACCCAGTACTTC CAWSVWGLATETQYF
. . TRBJ1-5 TRBV19 TGTGCCAGTAGGGAGTATAGCAATCAGCCCCAGCATTTT CASREYSNQPQHF
. TRBD1 TRBJ2-3 TRBV2 TGTGCCAGCAGGGAGGACAGGATAGGGCCAGATACGCAGTATTTT CASREDRIGPDTQYF
few TRBD1 TRBJ1-5 TRBV4-2 TGTGCCAGCAGCCCTGGACAGGGGAACAATCAGCCCCAGCATTTT CASSPGQGNNQPQHF
. . TRBJ2-7 TRBV20-1 TGCAGTGCTAGAGCAGGGTACGAGCAGTACTTC CSARAGYEQYF
. . TRBJ1-2 TRBV5-6 TGTGCCAGCAGCTCGACGGAGTACTATGGCTACACCTTC CASSSTEYYGYTF
. . TRBJ2-2 TRBV15 TGTGCCACCAGCACCGGGTTTGGGGAGCTGTTTTTT CATSTGFGELFF